This T cell receptor beta chain was profiled in a study of preoperative IRX-2 immunotherapy in early breast cancer. CDR3 size: 16 residues. The V end lost 5 bases, the J end lost 0 bases, and 13 bases lay between the germline ends. CDR1 MDHEN and CDR2 SYDVKM come from the germline V gene. The sample's treatment: preoperative locoregional IRX-2 cytokine immunotherapy. This phase Ib study tested locoregional IRX-2 cytokine immunotherapy given before surgery. Libraries were prepared by immunoSEQ multiplex PCR; TCRdb keeps only in-frame clonotypes and omits some of them. This repertoire shows 95,000 to 100,000 clones, just over 85% found once; its top ten account for around 2%.

Specimen: tumor tissue, collected after IRX-2 immunotherapy. The chain links TRBV28 to TRBJ2-2; D may correspond to TRBD1 or TRBD2 (5 bases each). This TCR was recovered from a human donor with breast cancer. The CDR3 here is CASSEGRGANTGELFF. The CDR3 DNA reads TGTGCCAGCAGTGAGGGTCGGGGCGCGAACACCGGGGAGCTGTTTTTT. The variable domain in full, completed from reference TRBV28 and TRBJ2-2, reads DVKVTQSSRYLVKRTGEKVFLECVQDMDHENMFWYRQDPGLGLRLIYFSYDVKMKEKGDIPEGYSVSREKKERFSLILESASTNQTSMYLCASSEGRGANTGELFFGEGSRLTVL.